This record concerns one T cell receptor (beta chain) sequence. The CDR3 totals 16 residues. With V trimmed by 5 bases and J by 6 bases, 8 bases remained unmatched. The germline CDR1 and CDR2 sequences are MDHEN and SYDVKM. Profiling relied on immunoSEQ multiplex PCR, and the TCRdb table lists in-frame clones only, not all of them. The sample carries roughly 300,000 clones, approximately 87% recorded once. This entry is derived from a study of blood T cell repertoires in COVID-19. This clonotype was sampled from a woman aged 50 to 65 who had recovered from COVID-19. The chain employs TRBV28 and TRBJ1-5; 12 bases map to TRBD1. Specimen: peripheral blood. The CDR3, as DNA: TGTGCCAGCAGTCCGGGAGGGACAGGGGGCCGTCAGCCCCAGCATTTT. Its translation is CASSPGGTGGRQPQHF.